These 20 T cell receptor beta chains were sequenced from one sample in a study of shared clonotypes between healthy human individuals. Generated by immunoSEQ multiplex PCR, the TCRdb table keeps only in-frame clones and is missing some. The data contain 850,000 to 1,100,000 clones, roughly 80% of them seen just once; the ten biggest clones take up 0.89%. The sample was memory CD4+ T cells from PBMCs. This sample's subset: CD45RA-negative fraction. The receptor source for this set is a man younger than 35 in good health. Some clones in this sample may be carry-over from other donors' samples.

The V and J genes are TRBV18 and TRBJ2-7; a weak D match, TRBD2 (6 bases). This CDR3 spans 12 amino acids. V lost 2 bases, J lost 7 bases, and 9 bases lay in between. The V gene's germline CDR1 is KGHSH and CDR2 LQKENI. The CDR3: CASSPKGREQYF. In nucleotides, the CDR3 is TGTGCCAGCTCACCAAAGGGGAGGGAGCAGTACTTC.

J is TRBJ2-7 and V is TRBV7-3, with TRBD2 as a possible D gene (5 bases). The V gene's germline CDR1 is SGHTA and CDR2 FQGTGA. The CDR3 runs to 14 residues. Trimming pared 8 bases from V and 3 bases from J, leaving 17 bases between. CDR3: CASCPAAGCYEQYF. The DNA of the CDR3 is TGTGCCAGCTGTCCCGCGGCGGGCTGCTACGAGCAGTACTTC.

This clone was seen more than once but under ten times. V usage is TRBV30 and J usage is TRBJ1-5, with D tentatively TRBD1 (6 bases). CDR1 GTSNPN and CDR2 SVGIG come from the germline V gene (reference sequence). The CDR3 totals 13 residues. V was shortened by 2 bases and J by 5 bases, with 10 bases between the two germline ends. CDR3 sequence: CAWSYKGDQPQHF. The CDR3 nucleotides are TGTGCCTGGAGTTATAAGGGGGATCAGCCCCAGCATTTT.

The CDR3 sequence: CASNRWGYEQYF. In nucleotides, the CDR3 is TGTGCCAGCAATCGATGGGGCTACGAGCAGTACTTC. The chain carries TRBV2 and TRBJ2-7, with D unresolved. V shed 7 bases and J shed 3 bases, with 10 bases lying between them. The CDR3 has 12 amino acids. Looked up from germline, CDR1 is SNHLY and CDR2 is FYNNEI.

This clone was observed a few times. Other DNA sequences from this sample encode an identical CDR3 as well. This chain uses TRBV28 with TRBJ1-2; D may be TRBD1 (6 bases). Germline CDR1 reads MDHEN; CDR2 reads SYDVKM. Trimming pared 5 bases from V and 3 bases from J, leaving 7 bases between. This CDR3 comprises 12 residues. The CDR3 bases are TGTGCCAGCAGTACAGGGTACTATGGCTACACCTTC. It yields the protein CASSTGYYGYTF.

The chain recombines TRBV7-8 with TRBJ1-1; D is ambiguous. The CDR3 runs 14 residues. V was clipped by 2 bases and J by 3 bases, with 10 bases between them. The germline CDR1 and CDR2 sequences are SGHVS and FQNEAQ. This CDR3 is CASSLISKDTEAFF. CDR3 sequence (DNA): TGTGCCAGCAGCTTAATTTCTAAGGACACTGAAGCTTTCTTT.

This clone was picked up one time. The V gene is TRBV14, the J gene TRBJ1-1, with D perhaps matching TRBD1 (5 bases). The CDR3 is made up of 15 amino acids. Germline CDR1 SGHDN, CDR2 FVKESK. The V end lost 1 base, the J end lost 1 base, and 10 bases lay between the germline ends. Here the CDR3 DNA reads TGTGCCAGCAGCCAAGCGAACAGGAGGAACACTGAAGCTTTCTTT. It specifies CASSQANRRNTEAFF.

This clone was seen at least ten times. At one boundary the junction diverges from the germline segment, which might be a read error. This sequence joins TRBV27 and TRBJ1-2; D is possibly TRBD1 (5 bases). Germline CDR1 and CDR2: MNHEY and SMNVEV (reference sequence). The CDR3 runs 12 residues. The DNA for the CDR3 is TGTGCCAGCAGTTCGGGACTGTTCCAGCACTATTTC. The encoded protein is CASSSGLFQHYF.

The J gene is TRBJ1-5, the V gene TRBV27; D uncertain. Germline V CDR1 and CDR2: MNHEY, SMNVEV (reference sequence). V was trimmed by 2 bases and J by 2 bases, leaving 13 bases between them. The CDR3 extends over 16 amino acids. For the CDR3, the DNA is TGTGCCAGCAGTTTAATCGGGATGCGTGGCAATCAGCCCCAGCATTTT. It codes for CASSLIGMRGNQPQHF.

J is TRBJ1-3 and V is TRBV19; D uncertain. The CDR3 spans 14 residues. Germline CDR1 reads LNHDA; CDR2 reads SQIVND (reference sequence). Trimming removed 4 bases from V and 2 bases from J, with 9 bases in between. Here the CDR3 reads CASSTGNPGNTIYF. The CDR3 DNA follows: TGTGCCAGTAGTACGGGGAACCCTGGAAACACCATATATTTT.

The chain has TRBV29-1 and TRBJ2-2; D is undetermined. Germline loops: CDR1 SQVTM, CDR2 ANQGSEA. Trimming took 3 bases from V and 5 from J, leaving 7 bases between them. The CDR3 spans 12 residues. The CDR3 loop reads CSVESGTGELFF. The CDR3, as DNA: TGCAGCGTTGAGTCAGGAACCGGGGAGCTGTTTTTT.

The gene calls are TRBV28 and TRBJ1-2, with D tentatively TRBD1 (5 bases). The CDR3 is made up of 14 amino acids. In germline, CDR1 is MDHEN, CDR2 SYDVKM. The V end lost 3 bases, the J end lost 2 bases, and 10 bases lay between the germline ends. This CDR3 is CASSFFGGNYGYTF. The CDR3 DNA reads TGTGCCAGCAGTTTCTTCGGGGGGAACTATGGCTACACCTTC.

This chain links TRBV11-2 with TRBJ1-1, with D perhaps matching TRBD1 (5 bases). Germline V CDR1 and CDR2: SGHAT, FQNNGV. Trimming took off 5 bases at V and 3 bases at J, with 19 bases between the two ends. The CDR3 covers 16 residues. CDR3 DNA sequence: TGTGCCAGCAGCCCGAGGGGCACCAGGGTATACACTGAAGCTTTCTTT. Translated, it gives CASSPRGTRVYTEAFF.

The rearrangement uses TRBV7-3 and TRBJ1-3; D is unresolved. V was pared by 2 bases and J by 4 bases, with 15 bases between. In germline, CDR1 is SGHTA, CDR2 FQGTGA. The CDR3 runs to 16 residues. CDR3 amino acids: CASSLGPITSGNTIYF. Here the CDR3 DNA reads TGTGCCAGCAGCTTAGGGCCTATAACGAGCGGAAACACCATATATTTT.

In its sample, this clone was seen once. V is TRBV5-1 and J is TRBJ2-1; 7 positions match TRBD1. CDR3 length: 13 residues. V was pared by 3 bases and J by 7 bases, with 4 bases of the junction left unmatched. Germline V gene data show CDR1 as SGHRS and CDR2 as YFSETQ. The CDR3 loop is CASSWGTANEQFF. The DNA of the CDR3 is TGCGCCAGCAGCTGGGGGACAGCTAATGAGCAGTTCTTC.

In DNA, the CDR3 is TGTGCCAGCAGTCCCCTCCGGCAGTCCTACAATGAGCAGTTCTTC. Its protein product is CASSPLRQSYNEQFF. The V call is TRBV27, the J call TRBJ2-1; D ambiguous. The CDR3 contains 15 residues. V was cut by 5 bases and J by 1 base, with 12 bases left in between. Germline V CDR1 and CDR2: MNHEY, SMNVEV (reference sequence).

V usage is TRBV14 and J usage is TRBJ1-2; D is undetermined. V lost 1 base, J lost 7 bases, and 10 bases lay in between. Germline V gene sequence: CDR1 SGHDN, CDR2 FVKESK. The CDR3 has 13 amino acids. This CDR3 is CASSQVIGGGYTF. In DNA, the CDR3 is TGTGCCAGCAGCCAAGTGATAGGCGGTGGCTACACCTTC.

The CDR3 region is CASSEQGFSYEQYF. The DNA of the CDR3 is TGTGCCAGCAGCGAACAGGGGTTCTCCTACGAGCAGTACTTC. V gene TRBV7-3 combines with J gene TRBJ2-7; TRBD1 aligns across 7 bases. CDR3 length: 14 residues. The ends lost 5 bases at V and 0 bases at J; junction bases unmatched: 4. The germline CDR1 and CDR2 sequences are SGHTA and FQGTGA.

This chain uses TRBV5-8 with TRBJ2-1; D is possibly TRBD1 (6 bases). The CDR3 has 15 residues. Trimming stripped 0 bases from V and 3 bases from J, with 10 bases between. Germline values: CDR1 SGHTS, CDR2 YDEGEE. CDR3 DNA sequence: TGTGCCAGCAGCTTGGGGCAGGGGCACTACAATGAGCAGTTCTTC. It specifies CASSLGQGHYNEQFF. Complete variable domain (other parts from reference TRBV5-8 and TRBJ2-1): EAGVTQSPTHLIKTRGQQATLRCSPISGHTSVYWYQQALGLGLQFLLWYDEGEERNRGNFPPRFSGRQFPNYSSELNVNALELEDSALYLCASSLGQGHYNEQFFGPGTRLTVL.

The chain is built from TRBV28 and TRBJ1-5; possible D gene TRBD1, 6 bases. Germline-derived CDR1 and CDR2 are MDHEN and SYDVKM. The CDR3 is 17 residues long. V was shortened by 8 bases and J by 0 bases, with 20 bases between the two germline ends. DNA for the CDR3: TGTGCCAGCTGCTCCGGGGGGGACATATATAGCAATCAGCCCCAGCATTTT. This encodes CASCSGGDIYSNQPQHF.